The present entry profiles one T cell receptor (beta chain) with its context. TCRdb itself ran the PCR reads through MiXCR, one entry per CDR3 protein. The sample carries 7,500 to 9,500 distinct CDR3 sequences, 60% to 70% recorded once. The data were taken from a study of tumor-infiltrating lymphocytes in oesophageal squamous cell carcinoma. This CDR3 region has 15 residues. Trimming removed 1 base at V and 5 bases at J, with 14 bases between. Germline values: CDR1 SGHVS, CDR2 FNYEAQ. The genes are TRBV7-6 and TRBJ2-5, with TRBD1 as a possible D gene (5 bases). The receptor's source is a female donor with esophageal squamous cell carcinoma. Sequencing was done on a sample of esophageal tumor tissue. CDR3 bases: TGTGCCAGCAGCTTAGAGGACACACCCACGGAGACCCAGTACTTC. Translation gives CASSLEDTPTETQYF.